This T cell receptor beta chain was sequenced during a study of blood T cell repertoires in COVID-19. Study details: Samples came from the United States, Italy and Spain, spanning acute and convalescent COVID-19. PBMCs, B-cell-depleted T cells, or T cells were the source of the cDNA or gDNA that made up the material.

Authors' processing steps: The authors estimated nucleated cell counts from reference gene primer amplification. Assay used: immunoSEQ multiplex PCR; TCRdb lists only in-frame clones, some missing. D and trimming were read from the DNA, whereas the V and J calls and clone size are those reported in that table. Of more than 200,000 clones listed, around 90% are singletons. V was shortened by 5 bases and J by 7 bases, with 9 bases between the two germline ends. The CDR3 totals 13 residues. The germline gives CDR1 SEHNR, CDR2 FQNEAQ (reference sequence). It was during active infection that Seattle patients were enrolled and then longitudinally followed.

Sequenced material: peripheral blood. The receptor was isolated from an older woman with COVID-19, enrolled during active disease. This chain connects TRBV7-9 to TRBJ1-6; D unresolved. The CDR3 loop reads CASSATQNSPLHF. The CDR3 coding sequence is TGTGCCAGCAGCGCCACACAGAATTCACCCCTCCACTTT. The full variable domain, with the rest looked up from reference TRBV7-9 and TRBJ1-6, is DTGVSQNPRHKITKRGQNVTFRCDPISEHNRLYWYRQTLGQGPEFLTYFQNEAQLEKSRLLSDRFSAERPKGSFSTLEIQRTEQGDSAMYLCASSATQNSPLHFGNGTRLTVT.